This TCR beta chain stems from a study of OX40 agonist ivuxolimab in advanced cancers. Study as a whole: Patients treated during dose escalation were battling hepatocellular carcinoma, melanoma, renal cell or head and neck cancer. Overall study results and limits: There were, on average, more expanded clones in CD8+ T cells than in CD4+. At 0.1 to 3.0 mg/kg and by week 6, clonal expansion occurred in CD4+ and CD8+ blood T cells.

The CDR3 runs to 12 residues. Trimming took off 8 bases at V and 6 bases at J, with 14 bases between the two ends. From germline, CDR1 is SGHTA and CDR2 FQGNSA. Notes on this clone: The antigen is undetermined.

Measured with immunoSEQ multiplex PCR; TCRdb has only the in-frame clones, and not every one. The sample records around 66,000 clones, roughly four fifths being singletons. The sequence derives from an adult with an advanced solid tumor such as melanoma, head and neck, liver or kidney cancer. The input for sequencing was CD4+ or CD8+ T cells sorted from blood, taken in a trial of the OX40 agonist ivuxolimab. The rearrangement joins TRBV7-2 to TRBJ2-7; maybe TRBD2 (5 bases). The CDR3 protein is CASRTVATEQYF. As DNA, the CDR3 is TGTGCCAGCCGCACAGTAGCGACCGAGCAGTACTTC. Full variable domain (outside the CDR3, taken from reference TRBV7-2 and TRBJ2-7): GAGVSQSPSNKVTEKGKDVELRCDPISGHTALYWYRQSLGQGLEFLIYFQGNSAPDKSGLPSDRFSAERTGGSVSTLTIQRTQQEDSAVYLCASRTVATEQYFGPGTRLTVT.